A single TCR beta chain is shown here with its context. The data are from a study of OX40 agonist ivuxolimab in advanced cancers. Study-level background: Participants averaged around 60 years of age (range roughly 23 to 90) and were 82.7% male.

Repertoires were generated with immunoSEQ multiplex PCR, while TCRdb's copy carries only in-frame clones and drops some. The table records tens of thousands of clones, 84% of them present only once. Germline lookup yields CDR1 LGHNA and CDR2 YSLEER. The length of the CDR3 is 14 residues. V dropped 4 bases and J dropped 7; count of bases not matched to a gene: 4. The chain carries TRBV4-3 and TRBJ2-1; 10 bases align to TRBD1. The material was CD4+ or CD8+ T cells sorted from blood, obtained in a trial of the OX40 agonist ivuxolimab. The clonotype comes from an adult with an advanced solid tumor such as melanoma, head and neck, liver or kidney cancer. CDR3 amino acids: CASSPGQGGNEQFF. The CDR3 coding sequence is TGCGCCAGCAGCCCCGGACAGGGGGGTAATGAGCAGTTCTTC.